These T cell receptor beta chains were read from a single sample in a study of cytomegalovirus exposure and HLA in healthy donors. Assay: immunoSEQ multiplex PCR; the TCRdb copy retains only in-frame clones and omits some. Of roughly 100,000 clones in the sample, 73% were seen once. Sequenced material: PBMCs. These receptors came from a man in his forties in good health and CMV-seronegative. CDR3s include the opening cysteine and the closing phenylalanine or tryptophan. D genes are given only for firm matches. The size of a clone is reported for some rows only, either as once, few or many, or as a class for expanded clones.

NA,TRBV30,TRBD2,TRBJ2-2,CACSLLAGWSGELFF,TGTGCCTGCTCGCTGCTAGCGGGCTGGTCCGGGGAGCTGTTTTTT
NA,TRBV29-1,TRBD1,TRBJ1-6,CSVGGTANSPLHF,TGCAGCGTTGGAGGGACAGCGAATTCACCCCTCCACTTT
few,TRBV4-3,NA,TRBJ2-3,CASSQDRTDTQYF,TGCGCCAGCAGCCAAGATAGAACAGATACGCAGTATTTT
once,TRBV7-6,NA,TRBJ2-5,CASSLDRVKETQYF,TGTGCCAGCAGCTTAGACAGGGTCAAAGAGACCCAGTACTTC
NA,TRBV7-9,NA,TRBJ2-2,CASSHLEGAGTGELFF,TGTGCCAGCAGCCACTTGGAGGGAGCGGGCACCGGGGAGCTGTTTTTT
NA,TRBV10-3,NA,TRBJ2-7,CAISDNWQGSYEQYF,TGTGCCATCAGTGATAATTGGCAGGGTAGTTACGAGCAGTACTTC
NA,TRBV7-9,TRBD2,TRBJ2-2,CASSLGGGNTGELFF,TGTGCCAGCAGCTTAGGCGGGGGGAACACCGGGGAGCTGTTTTTT
NA,TRBV5-6,TRBD2,TRBJ2-3,CASSLGLAGAYTDTQYF,TGTGCCAGCAGCTTGGGGCTAGCGGGGGCCTACACAGATACGCAGTATTTT
few,TRBV19,NA,TRBJ1-1,CATLRGGGTEAFF,TGTGCCACTCTCAGAGGGGGGGGCACTGAAGCTTTCTTT
NA,TRBV2,NA,TRBJ1-1,CASRAGGSTEAFF,TGTGCCAGCAGGGCGGGGGGGAGCACTGAAGCTTTCTTT
few,TRBV27,NA,TRBJ2-2,CASSLIWSYGELFF,TGTGCCAGCAGTTTAATTTGGAGTTACGGGGAGCTGTTTTTT
NA,TRBV19,NA,TRBJ2-1,CASSGATSSAINYNEQFF,TGTGCCAGTAGTGGGGCCACCTCTAGCGCGATAAATTACAATGAGCAGTTCTTC
NA,TRBV2,NA,TRBJ1-5,CASSKRVVQDSNQPQHF,TGTGCCAGCAGCAAACGTGTCGTACAGGATAGCAATCAGCCCCAGCATTTT
once,TRBV5-6,TRBD2,TRBJ2-1,CASIESQRGYNEQFF,TGTGCCAGCATTGAGAGCCAGCGGGGTTACAATGAGCAGTTCTTC
NA,TRBV25-1,TRBD1,TRBJ2-2,CASSELQGATNTGELFF,TGTGCCAGCAGTGAATTACAGGGGGCGACGAACACCGGGGAGCTGTTTTTT
NA,TRBV5-1,NA,TRBJ2-5,CASTAGGAYGETQYF,TGCGCCAGCACCGCGGGCGGTGCCTACGGGGAGACCCAGTACTTC
NA,TRBV6-5,NA,TRBJ1-2,CASSYFQDRNYGYTF,TGTGCCAGCAGTTACTTTCAGGACAGAAACTATGGCTACACCTTC
NA,TRBV5-1,TRBD1,TRBJ2-5,CASSGSGGRGETQYF,TGCGCCAGCAGCGGATCAGGGGGCCGTGGGGAGACCCAGTACTTC
NA,TRBV5-6,NA,TRBJ1-2,CASSLQGHGYTF,TGTGCCAGCAGCTTACAGGGTCATGGCTACACCTTC
NA,TRBV27,NA,TRBJ2-2,CASSRTGENTGELFF,TGTGCCAGCAGTCGCACGGGGGAAAACACCGGGGAGCTGTTTTTT
NA,TRBV11-3,TRBD2,TRBJ2-3,CASSLGGDRVDTQYF,TGTGCCAGCAGCCTCGGGGGGGATCGAGTAGATACGCAGTATTTT
few,TRBV5-6,NA,TRBJ2-3,CASSLAGNTDTQYF,TGTGCCAGCAGCTTGGCGGGAAACACAGATACGCAGTATTTT
few,TRBV7-9,NA,TRBJ2-7,CASSYPPRTHYEQYF,TGTGCCAGCAGCTACCCTCCCCGGACACACTACGAGCAGTACTTC
NA,TRBV20-1,NA,TRBJ2-3,CSALRGSTQYF,TGCAGTGCTCTACGAGGGAGCACGCAGTATTTT
few,TRBV21-1,NA,TRBJ1-1,CASSKLQGFRWKNTEAFF,TGTGCCAGCAGCAAATTACAGGGGTTTAGGTGGAAGAACACTGAAGCTTTCTTT
NA,TRBV19,NA,TRBJ1-2,CASNDRVPGGGYTF,TGTGCCAGTAATGACCGGGTACCCGGTGGGGGCTACACCTTC
NA,TRBV4-1,TRBD2,TRBJ2-5,CASSLGLAGQETQYF,TGCGCCAGCAGCCTGGGGCTAGCGGGCCAAGAGACCCAGTACTTC
NA,TRBV6-1,TRBD2,TRBJ2-7,CASSERGVYEQYF,TGTGCCAGCAGTGAACGGGGGGTCTACGAGCAGTACTTC
NA,TRBV6-5,TRBD1,TRBJ2-6,CASSYSYGTGGSVLTF,TGTGCCAGCAGTTACTCTTACGGGACAGGGGGCTCTGTCCTGACTTTC
NA,TRBV4-2,TRBD2,TRBJ2-7,CASSRDRLLAGGREQYF,TGTGCCAGCAGCCGAGACAGATTACTAGCGGGGGGGCGCGAGCAGTACTTC
NA,TRBV30,TRBD2,TRBJ2-5,CAWRGTKLAGGPETQYF,TGTGCCTGGAGGGGGACTAAGCTAGCGGGGGGGCCAGAGACCCAGTACTTC
NA,TRBV19,NA,TRBJ1-2,CASSISGGLDYGYTF,TGTGCCAGTAGTATCAGCGGGGGACTAGACTATGGCTACACCTTC
NA,TRBV5-6,NA,TRBJ2-7,CASSLTGFTTYEQYF,TGTGCCAGCAGCTTGACAGGTTTTACTACCTACGAGCAGTACTTC
once,TRBV27,TRBD2,TRBJ2-5,CASRTSGSWETQYF,TGTGCCAGCCGGACTAGCGGGTCCTGGGAGACCCAGTACTTC
few,TRBV2,TRBD1,TRBJ1-2,CASKGQQFYGYTF,TGTGCCAGCAAGGGACAGCAATTCTATGGCTACACCTTC
NA,TRBV9,TRBD1,TRBJ2-4,CASSPGTGKNIQYF,TGTGCCAGCAGCCCTGGGACAGGGAAAAACATTCAGTACTTC
NA,TRBV18,TRBD1,TRBJ2-7,CASSPPGTGKSHEQYF,TGTGCCAGCTCACCACCCGGGACAGGGAAATCCCACGAGCAGTACTTC
NA,TRBV11-3,NA,TRBJ2-7,CASSLRGGHEQYF,TGTGCCAGCAGCCTAAGGGGGGGACACGAGCAGTACTTC
NA,TRBV6-5,NA,TRBJ1-1,CASSSQGPEAFF,TGTGCCAGCAGTTCACAGGGTCCTGAAGCTTTCTTT
few,TRBV2,TRBD1,TRBJ1-4,CASKQGRLNEKLFF,TGTGCCAGCAAACAGGGGCGCCTTAATGAAAAACTGTTTTTT
NA,TRBV10-3,TRBD1,TRBJ2-1,CAISRSGTGSYNEQFF,TGTGCCATCAGCCGTTCCGGGACAGGATCCTACAATGAGCAGTTCTTC
NA,TRBV13,TRBD1,TRBJ1-1,CASSPQTGVPTEAFF,TGTGCCAGCAGCCCGCAGACAGGGGTTCCCACTGAAGCTTTCTTT
NA,TRBV16,TRBD2,TRBJ2-3,CASSQSRASGRTDTQYF,TGTGCCAGCAGCCAATCGAGGGCTAGCGGTCGCACAGATACGCAGTATTTT
NA,TRBV19,TRBD1,TRBJ1-1,CASKLQGAVHTEAFF,TGTGCCAGTAAACTACAGGGGGCGGTGCACACTGAAGCTTTCTTT
NA,TRBV25-1,NA,TRBJ2-7,CATRVSYEQYF,TGTGCCACCCGGGTCTCCTACGAGCAGTACTTC